This entry lists 17 T cell receptor beta chains sequenced from one sample in a study of OX40 agonist ivuxolimab in advanced cancers. The method was immunoSEQ multiplex PCR; TCRdb's version includes in-frame clones alone and lacks a portion of them. The sample holds some 81,000 clones, 85% seen once. Specimen: CD4+ or CD8+ T cells sorted from blood, collected in a trial of the OX40 agonist ivuxolimab. The receptors were sampled from an adult with an advanced solid tumor such as melanoma, head and neck, liver or kidney cancer.

This clone came up once. The chain recombines TRBV10-3 with TRBJ1-5, with a weak D call TRBD1 (5 bases). Trimming took 10 bases from V and 9 from J, leaving 22 bases between them. CDR1 and CDR2 from the germline V gene are ENHRY and SYGVKD. The CDR3 has 14 amino acids. The CDR3 reads CATTRGQGMLPQHF. DNA of the CDR3: TGTGCCACCACCCGGGGCCAGGGAATGTTGCCCCAGCATTTT.

Only one count was recorded for this clone. One junction end disagrees with the germline gene, perhaps due to a read error. V gene TRBV5-1 combines with J gene TRBJ1-6; D is perhaps TRBD1 (6 bases). The germline gives CDR1 SGHRS, CDR2 YFSETQ. This CDR3 comprises 14 residues. The CDR3 DNA reads TGTGCCAGCAGCTTGGAAAGGGGGGATTCACCCCTCCACTTT. This translates into CASSLERGDSPLHF.

The gene calls are TRBV7-2 and TRBJ2-3; 10 bases are shared with TRBD2. The CDR3 loop spans 17 amino acids. J was trimmed by 0 bases and V by 1 base; bases with no gene match: 4. CDR1 is SGHTA and CDR2 is FQGNSA in the germline V gene. CDR3 sequence reads: CASSLEPLAGSTDTQYF. CDR3 nucleotide sequence: TGTGCCAGCAGCTTAGAGCCACTAGCGGGGAGCACAGATACGCAGTATTTT.

A single count supports this clone. The genes are TRBV6-6 and TRBJ1-2; 9 nucleotides align to TRBD1. V shed 9 bases and J 3 bases; nucleotides not matched to a gene: 8. The CDR3 has 14 residues. Germline V lookup: CDR1 MNHNY, CDR2 SVGAGI (reference sequence). For the CDR3, the DNA is TGTGCCAGTTTCCGGGACAGGGCGGACTATGGCTACACCTTC. This codes for CASFRDRADYGYTF.

The gene calls are TRBV5-1 and TRBJ1-5; 7 bases are shared with TRBD1. Germline V gene lookup returns CDR1 SGHRS and CDR2 YFSETQ. CDR3 size: 16 residues. The V segment lost 0 bases and the J segment 3 bases; nucleotides outside the gene matches: 6. CDR3 amino acids: CASSLGTQGNNQPQHF. CDR3 DNA sequence: TGCGCCAGCAGCTTGGGAACACAGGGGAACAATCAGCCCCAGCATTTT.

This sequence joins TRBV7-8 and TRBJ2-5, with D possibly TRBD1 on 5 matching bases. This CDR3 region has 14 residues. Looked up from germline, CDR1 is SGHVS and CDR2 is FQNEAQ. The V end lost 5 bases, the J end lost 4 bases, and 14 bases lay between the germline ends. As DNA, the CDR3 is TGTGCCAGCAGCCGATGGGGCATCGGAGAGACCCAGTACTTC. Translated: CASSRWGIGETQYF.

The gene calls are TRBV19 and TRBJ1-1; 12 positions agree with TRBD1. The J segment lost 9 bases and the V segment lost 5 bases, leaving 13 bases of the junction unmatched. CDR1 and CDR2 from the germline V gene are LNHDA and SQIVND (reference sequence). The CDR3 is 16 amino acids. The CDR3 coding sequence is TGTGCCAGTAGTTACCGGGACAGGGGGCCGAGGGACCAAGCTTTCTTT. This encodes CASSYRDRGPRDQAFF.

The chain couples TRBV11-2 to TRBJ1-3, with D uncertain. Germline V gives CDR1 SGHAT, CDR2 FQNNGV. This CDR3 has 14 amino acids. V gave up 5 bases and J gave up 1 base, with 9 bases separating them. This CDR3 is CASSQSGSGNTIYF. The CDR3 DNA reads TGTGCCAGCAGCCAATCAGGTTCTGGAAACACCATATATTTT.

V gene TRBV2 combines with J gene TRBJ1-6; D ambiguous. Trimming shortened V by 4 bases and J by 5 bases, and 3 bases separated the two germline ends. The length of the CDR3 is 12 residues. CDR1 is SNHLY, CDR2 FYNNEI, per germline. CDR3 protein: CASSADNSPLHF. The CDR3 region has the DNA TGTGCCAGCAGTGCAGATAATTCACCCCTCCACTTT. Using reference TRBV2 and TRBJ1-6 for the parts outside the CDR3, the full variable domain is EPEVTQTPSHQVTQMGQEVILRCVPISNHLYFYWYRQILGQKVEFLVSFYNNEISEKSEIFDDQFSVERPDGSNFTLKIRSTKLEDSAMYFCASSADNSPLHFGNGTRLTVT.

In DNA form, the CDR3 reads TGCGCCAGCAGCTTGGTAATGGGGGAGCTGTTTTTT. Its translation is CASSLVMGELFF. The chain uses TRBV5-1 and TRBJ2-2; D call uncertain. The germline CDR1 and CDR2 sequences are SGHRS and YFSETQ. CDR3 length: 12 amino acids. V shed 0 bases and J shed 8 bases, with 5 bases lying between them.

CDR3 coding DNA: TGTGCCAGCAGTTACGACGGTTATAGCAATCAGCCCCAGCATTTT. Protein product: CASSYDGYSNQPQHF. The chain couples TRBV6-5 to TRBJ1-5; D not certain. This CDR3 comprises 15 residues. Trimming stripped 2 bases from V and 0 bases from J, with 8 bases between. Germline V gene data show CDR1 as MNHEY and CDR2 as SVGAGI.

The chain links TRBV2 to TRBJ2-7; TRBD1 is a possible D gene (6 bases). The CDR3 is 15 amino acids. The germline V and J ends were trimmed by 4 bases and 4 bases, with 17 bases remaining between them. Germline V lookup: CDR1 SNHLY, CDR2 FYNNEI. The CDR3 bases are TGTGCCAGCAGTGCCATCACAGGGCTCTCGTACGAGCAGTACTTC. It is translated as CASSAITGLSYEQYF.

The rearrangement joins TRBV28 to TRBJ2-7; possibly TRBD1 for D (6 bases). The ends were cut back, 4 bases at V and 5 bases at J, with 18 bases in the middle. The CDR3 loop spans 15 amino acids. Germline CDR1 reads MDHEN; CDR2 reads SYDVKM. CDR3 coding DNA: TGTGCCAGCAGTTCTCCACAGGGAACGGAGAACGAGCAGTACTTC. Protein: CASSSPQGTENEQYF.

This clone showed up just once. The chain joins TRBV19 to TRBJ1-5; TRBD1 matches at 11 bases. The V segment lost 5 bases and the J segment 7 bases; nucleotides outside the gene matches: 10. This CDR3 is built from 16 residues. In germline, CDR1 is LNHDA, CDR2 SQIVND (reference sequence). CDR3 in DNA: TGTGCCAGTAGTTACGCCGGACAGGGGGCATGGCAGCCCCAGCATTTT. This translates into CASSYAGQGAWQPQHF.

This clone was seen once. J is TRBJ2-7 and V is TRBV10-3; TRBD1 agrees at 10 bases. The V gene's germline CDR1 is ENHRY and CDR2 SYGVKD. The CDR3 contains 18 residues. V was clipped by 2 bases and J by 4 bases; unmatched bases: 14. CDR3 DNA sequence: TGTGCCATCAGTGAGGGGGGCCCCACCGGGACAGGGGAGTACGAGCAGTACTTC. Translation gives CAISEGGPTGTGEYEQYF.

The CDR3, as DNA: TGCGCCAGCAGCTTGGAGGGCCCCACGGACACTGAAGCTTTCTTT. Residues: CASSLEGPTDTEAFF. The rearrangement links TRBV5-1 to TRBJ1-1; D gene unclear. The CDR3 extends over 15 amino acids. The V end was cut by 0 bases, the J end by 3 bases, with 12 bases between. Germline CDR1 is SGHRS and CDR2 is YFSETQ.

Only a few counts were recorded for this clone. This chain uses TRBV7-8 with TRBJ1-6, with 12 bases that match TRBD1. Trimming removed 11 bases from V and 9 bases from J; junction bases left unmatched: 2. Germline V gene data show CDR1 as SGHVS and CDR2 as FQNEAQ. This CDR3 comprises 12 residues. Here the CDR3 reads CAGDRGPSPLHF. DNA of the CDR3: TGTGCCGGGGACAGGGGGCCTTCACCCCTCCACTTT.